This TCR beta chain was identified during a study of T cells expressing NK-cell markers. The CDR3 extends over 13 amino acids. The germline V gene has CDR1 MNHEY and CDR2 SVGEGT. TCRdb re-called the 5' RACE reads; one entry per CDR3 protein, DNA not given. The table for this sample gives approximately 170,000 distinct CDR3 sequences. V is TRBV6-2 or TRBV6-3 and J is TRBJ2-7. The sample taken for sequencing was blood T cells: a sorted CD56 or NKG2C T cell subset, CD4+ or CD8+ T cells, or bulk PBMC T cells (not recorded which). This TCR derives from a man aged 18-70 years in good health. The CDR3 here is CATIGRSSHEQYF.